This T cell receptor (beta chain) appears in the sequencing data of a study of shared clonotypes between healthy human individuals. Study details: Donors, aged 18 to 49, were two women and three men.

Method: immunoSEQ multiplex PCR; TCRdb's copy keeps in-frame clones and lacks some. The data hold around 600,000 clones, with roughly 98% observed a single time. The CDR3 spans 15 residues. Deletions cut 2 bases from V and 9 bases from J, with 18 bases between. Germline CDR1 and CDR2: SGHKS and YYEKEE (reference sequence). CD45RO negativity and positive selection for CCR7 defined naive CD8 cells, a population that excluded terminally differentiated effector memory CD45RA+ cells. What was sequenced was naive CD8+ T cells sorted from blood. The chain carries TRBV5-5 and TRBJ2-1; D remains unclear. The receptor was derived from a man aged 25 to 45 in good health. CDR3 residues: CASSFGPSMPPEQFF. The CDR3 nucleotides read TGTGCCAGCAGCTTTGGTCCCTCAATGCCCCCTGAGCAGTTCTTC.